This T cell receptor (beta chain) was obtained from a study of HIV-infected patients and healthy controls. cDNA was made from around 0.5 ug RNA using alpha and beta constant primers. Separate chain-specific third strand synthesis with multiplexing indices produced the alpha and beta libraries. Each CDR3 protein gets one entry after TCRdb re-called the 5' RACE reads with MiXCR. This table has 5,000 to 7,000 distinct CDR3 sequences, around 9.9% appearing once. No cell fractionation was done, so the repertoire covers all unsorted peripheral blood T cells. CDR1 and CDR2 from the germline V gene are LNHDA and SQIVND (reference sequence). The CDR3 is 12 amino acids. The V end lost 5 bases, the J end lost 10 bases, and 14 bases lay between the germline ends.

The chain combines TRBV19 with TRBJ1-1; D unclear. This specimen was blood, taken before antiretroviral therapy. The sequence came from an adult with HIV infection. The DNA for the CDR3 is TGTGCCAGTAGTCCTTATCTTGGAGGAGCTTTCTTT. It encodes CASSPYLGGAFF.